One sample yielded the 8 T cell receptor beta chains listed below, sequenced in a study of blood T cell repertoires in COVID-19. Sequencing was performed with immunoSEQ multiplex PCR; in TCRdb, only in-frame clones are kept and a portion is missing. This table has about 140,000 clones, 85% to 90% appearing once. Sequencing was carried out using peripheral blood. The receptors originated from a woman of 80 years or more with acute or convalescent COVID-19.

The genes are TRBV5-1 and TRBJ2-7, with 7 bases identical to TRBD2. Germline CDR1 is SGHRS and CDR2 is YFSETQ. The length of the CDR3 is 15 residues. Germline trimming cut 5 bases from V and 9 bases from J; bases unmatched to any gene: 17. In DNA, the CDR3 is TGCGCCAGCAGACAATGGGAGGGTGTTTACGAAGGGCAGTACTTC. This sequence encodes CASRQWEGVYEGQYF.

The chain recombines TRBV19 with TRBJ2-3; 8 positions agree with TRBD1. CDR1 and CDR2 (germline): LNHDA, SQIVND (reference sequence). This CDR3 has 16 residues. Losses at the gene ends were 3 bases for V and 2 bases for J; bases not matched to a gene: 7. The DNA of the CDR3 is TGTGCCAGTAGTATCAGACAGGGGTCGAACACAGATACGCAGTATTTT. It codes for CASSIRQGSNTDTQYF.

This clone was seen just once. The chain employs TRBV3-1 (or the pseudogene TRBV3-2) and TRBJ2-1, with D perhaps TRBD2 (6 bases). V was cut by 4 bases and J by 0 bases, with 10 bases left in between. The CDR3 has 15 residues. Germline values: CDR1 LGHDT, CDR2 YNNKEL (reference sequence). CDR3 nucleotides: TGTGCCAGCAGCCCTTCGACTAGCTCCTACAATGAGCAGTTCTTC. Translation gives CASSPSTSSYNEQFF.

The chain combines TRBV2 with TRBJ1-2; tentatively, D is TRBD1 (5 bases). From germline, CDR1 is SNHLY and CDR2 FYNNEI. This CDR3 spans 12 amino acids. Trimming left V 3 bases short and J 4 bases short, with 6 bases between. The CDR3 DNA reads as TGTGCCAGCAGTGACAGGGTCTATGGCTACACCTTC. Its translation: CASSDRVYGYTF.

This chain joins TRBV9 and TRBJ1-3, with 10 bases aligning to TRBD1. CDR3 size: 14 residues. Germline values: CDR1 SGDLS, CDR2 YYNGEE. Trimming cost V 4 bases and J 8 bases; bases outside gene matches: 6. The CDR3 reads CASSFRQGADTIYF. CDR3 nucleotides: TGTGCCAGCAGCTTTAGACAGGGGGCTGACACCATATATTTT.

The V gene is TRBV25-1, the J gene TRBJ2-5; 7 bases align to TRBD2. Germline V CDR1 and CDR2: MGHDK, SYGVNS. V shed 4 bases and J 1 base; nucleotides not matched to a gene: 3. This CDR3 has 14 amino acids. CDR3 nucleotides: TGTGCCAGCAGTGGTTGGACTAGCCAAGAGACCCAGTACTTC. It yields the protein CASSGWTSQETQYF.

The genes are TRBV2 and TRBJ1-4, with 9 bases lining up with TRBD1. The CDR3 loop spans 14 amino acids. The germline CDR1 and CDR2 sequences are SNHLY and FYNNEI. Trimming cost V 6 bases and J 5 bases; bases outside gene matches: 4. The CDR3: CASRIDRGNEKLFF. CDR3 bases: TGTGCCAGCAGGATCGACAGGGGGAATGAAAAACTGTTTTTT.

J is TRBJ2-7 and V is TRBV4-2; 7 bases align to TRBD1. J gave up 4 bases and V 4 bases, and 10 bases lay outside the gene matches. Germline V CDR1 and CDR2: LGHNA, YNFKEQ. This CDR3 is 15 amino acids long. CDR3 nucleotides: TGTGCCAGCAGCCCTGTCGACAGGGTTATGTACGAGCAGTACTTC. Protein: CASSPVDRVMYEQYF.